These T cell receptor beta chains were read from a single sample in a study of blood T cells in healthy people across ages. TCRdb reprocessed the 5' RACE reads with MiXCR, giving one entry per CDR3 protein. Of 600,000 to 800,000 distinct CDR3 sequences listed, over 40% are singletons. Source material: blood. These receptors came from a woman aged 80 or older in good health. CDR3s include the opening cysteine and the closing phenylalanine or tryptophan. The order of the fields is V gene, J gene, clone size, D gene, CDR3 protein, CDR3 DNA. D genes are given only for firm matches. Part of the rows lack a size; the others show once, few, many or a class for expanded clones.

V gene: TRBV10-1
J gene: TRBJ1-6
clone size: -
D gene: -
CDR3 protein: CASSEQSNSPLHF
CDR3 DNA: TGCGCCAGCAGTGAACAATCTAATTCACCCCTCCACTTT

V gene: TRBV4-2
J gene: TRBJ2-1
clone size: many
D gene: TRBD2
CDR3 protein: CASSPFSGSSSNEQFF
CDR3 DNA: TGTGCCAGCAGCCCATTTAGCGGGAGTTCCTCCAATGAGCAGTTCTTC

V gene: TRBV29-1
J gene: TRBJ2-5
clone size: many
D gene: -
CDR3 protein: CSVRASMQETQYF
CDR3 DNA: TGCAGCGTTCGCGCCTCTATGCAAGAGACCCAGTACTTC

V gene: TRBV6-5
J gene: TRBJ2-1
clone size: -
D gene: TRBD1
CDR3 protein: CASRTGTGGNEQFF
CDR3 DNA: TGTGCCAGCAGAACCGGGACAGGGGGCAACGAGCAGTTCTTC

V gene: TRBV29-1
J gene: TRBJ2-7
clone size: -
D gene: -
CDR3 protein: CSVTLGSTWGEQYF
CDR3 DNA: TGCAGCGTTACACTAGGGTCTACCTGGGGCGAGCAGTACTTC

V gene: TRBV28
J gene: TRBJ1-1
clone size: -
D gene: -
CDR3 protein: CASSLARSNTEAFF
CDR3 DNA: TGTGCCAGCAGCCTCGCCCGGAGCAACACTGAAGCTTTCTTT

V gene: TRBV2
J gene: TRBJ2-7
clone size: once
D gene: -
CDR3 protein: CASRLGESYEQYF
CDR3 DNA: TGTGCCAGCAGGCTGGGGGAATCCTACGAGCAGTACTTC

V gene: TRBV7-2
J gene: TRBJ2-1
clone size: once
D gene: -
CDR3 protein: CASSLGPTLYNEQFF
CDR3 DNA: TGTGCCAGCAGCTTGGGACCGACGCTTTACAATGAGCAGTTCTTC

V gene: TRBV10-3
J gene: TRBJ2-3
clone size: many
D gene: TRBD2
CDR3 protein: CAISAGTSARLTQYF
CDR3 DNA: TGTGCCATCAGTGCCGGGACTAGCGCGAGACTTACGCAGTATTTT

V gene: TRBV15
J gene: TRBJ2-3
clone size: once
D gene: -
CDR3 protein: CATSRVGRAPDTQYF
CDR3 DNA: TGTGCCACCAGCAGAGTGGGGAGAGCCCCAGATACGCAGTATTTT

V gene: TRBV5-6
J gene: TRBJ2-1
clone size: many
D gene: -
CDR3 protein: CASSSPGAIVANEQFF
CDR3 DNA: TGTGCCAGCAGCTCGCCGGGAGCTATTGTGGCCAATGAGCAGTTCTTC

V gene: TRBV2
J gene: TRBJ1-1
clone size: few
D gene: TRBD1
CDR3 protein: CASSEQGGNTEAFF
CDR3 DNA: TGTGCCAGCAGTGAACAGGGGGGGAACACTGAAGCTTTCTTT

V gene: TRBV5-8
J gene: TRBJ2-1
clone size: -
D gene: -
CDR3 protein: CASIMPNYNEQFF
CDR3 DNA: TGTGCCAGCATAATGCCGAATTACAATGAGCAGTTCTTC

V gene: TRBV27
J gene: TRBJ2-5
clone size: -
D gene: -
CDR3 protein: CASSPQGLQETQYF
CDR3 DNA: TGTGCCAGCAGTCCCCAGGGCCTTCAAGAGACCCAGTACTTC

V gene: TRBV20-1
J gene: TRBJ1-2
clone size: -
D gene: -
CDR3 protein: CSARPPGRTNYGYTF
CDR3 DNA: TGCAGTGCTAGACCTCCGGGACGGACTAACTATGGCTACACCTTC

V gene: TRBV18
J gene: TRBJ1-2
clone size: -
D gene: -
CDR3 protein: CASSRPEGKGGYTF
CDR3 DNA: TGTGCCAGCTCACGACCAGAAGGGAAAGGTGGCTACACCTTC

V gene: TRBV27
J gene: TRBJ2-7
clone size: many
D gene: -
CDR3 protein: CASSYRFSYEQYF
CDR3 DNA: TGTGCCAGCAGTTACCGCTTCTCCTACGAGCAGTACTTC